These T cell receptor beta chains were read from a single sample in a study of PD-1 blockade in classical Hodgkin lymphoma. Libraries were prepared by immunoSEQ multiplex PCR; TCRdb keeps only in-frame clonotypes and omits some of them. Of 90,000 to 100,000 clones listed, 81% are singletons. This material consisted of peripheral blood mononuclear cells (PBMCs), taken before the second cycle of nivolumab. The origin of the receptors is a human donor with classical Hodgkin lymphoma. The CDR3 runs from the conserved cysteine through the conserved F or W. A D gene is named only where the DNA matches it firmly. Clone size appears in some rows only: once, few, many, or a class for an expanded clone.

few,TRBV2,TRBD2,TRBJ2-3,TGTGCCAGCAGCCTAGCGGGCACAGATACGCAGTATTTT,CASSLAGTDTQYF
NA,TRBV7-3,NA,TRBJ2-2,TGTGCCAGCAGCCCCTTCGTGGGCACCGGGGAGCTGTTTTTT,CASSPFVGTGELFF
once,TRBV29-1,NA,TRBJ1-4,TGCAGCATTGAGTTTGGCGGGGGAAAACTGTTTTTT,CSIEFGGGKLFF
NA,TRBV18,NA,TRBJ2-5,TGTGCCAGCTCACCACTAAGACAGTCCCAAGAGACCCAGTACTTC,CASSPLRQSQETQYF
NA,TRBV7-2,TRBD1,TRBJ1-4,TGTGCCAGCAGCATCGGGACAGGGGGACCAACTAATGAAAAACTGTTTTTT,CASSIGTGGPTNEKLFF
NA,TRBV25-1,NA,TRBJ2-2,TGTGCCAGCAGTGACCCTGGGGCCGGGGAGCTGTTTTTT,CASSDPGAGELFF
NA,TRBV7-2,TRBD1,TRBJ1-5,TGTGCCAGCAGCTTAGAGGGGACAGGGAGGCAGCCCCAGCATTTT,CASSLEGTGRQPQHF
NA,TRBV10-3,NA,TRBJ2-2,TGTGCCATCTCTAGGGTCGAGAACACCGGGGAGCTGTTTTTT,CAISRVENTGELFF
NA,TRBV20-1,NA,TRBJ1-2,TGCAGTGCTAGAGGGGTGGGTGGGAGTACCTTC,CSARGVGGSTF
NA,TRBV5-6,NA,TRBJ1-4,TGTGCCAGCAGCCGACGGGCTGAAAAACTGTTTTTT,CASSRRAEKLFF
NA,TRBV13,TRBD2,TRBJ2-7,TGTGCCAGCACCAGCTGGCGGGAGGTTTTCCACGAGCAGTACTTC,CASTSWREVFHEQYF
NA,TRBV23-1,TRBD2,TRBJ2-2,TGCGCCAGCAGTCTCCGGACTAGCGGGAATGGTAGGGAGCTGTTTTTT,CASSLRTSGNGRELFF
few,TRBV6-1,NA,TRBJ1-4,TGTGCCAGCAGGCCGGGGGTCACGGAAAAACTGTTTTTT,CASRPGVTEKLFF
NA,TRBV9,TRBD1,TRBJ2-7,TGTGCCAGCAGCGTAGGGGGACAGGGATCCTACGAGCAGTACTTC,CASSVGGQGSYEQYF
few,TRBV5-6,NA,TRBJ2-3,TGTGCCAGCAGTACCGGGACCATCACAGATACGCAGTATTTT,CASSTGTITDTQYF
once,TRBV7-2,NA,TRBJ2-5,TGTGCCAGCAGTCTATACGGGGAGACCCAGTACTTC,CASSLYGETQYF
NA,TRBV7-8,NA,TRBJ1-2,TGTGCCAGCAGCAAAGAGGATTGGTCAGGGAGAGGTGGCTACACCTTC,CASSKEDWSGRGGYTF
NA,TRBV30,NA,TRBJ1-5,TGTGCCTGGGGGCCGGACGGGGGGTCGCCCCAGCATTTT,CAWGPDGGSPQHF
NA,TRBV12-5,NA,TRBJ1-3,TGTGCTAGTGGTTTGGTAGGACGGACAGCGGCCTATCGGGCCGGAAACACCATATATTTT,CASGLVGRTAAYRAGNTIYF
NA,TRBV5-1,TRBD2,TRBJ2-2,TGCGCCAGCAGCATACCACTAGCGGGAGGGCCTGGCACCGGGGAGCTGTTTTTT,CASSIPLAGGPGTGELFF
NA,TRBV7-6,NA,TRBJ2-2,TGTGCCAGCAGCTTAGCGTCTAGCGTGAACACCGGGGAGCTGTTTTTT,CASSLASSVNTGELFF
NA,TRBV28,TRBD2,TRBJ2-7,TGTGCCAGCATCCCCCCGGGACGGGGGGGGGAGCAGTACTTC,CASIPPGRGGEQYF
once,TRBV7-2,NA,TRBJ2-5,TGTGCCAGCAGAAATAGCGGCCAAGAGACCCAGTACTTC,CASRNSGQETQYF
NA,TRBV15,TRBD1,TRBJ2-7,TGTGCCACCAGCAGAGGAGGTTTAAGAACAGGGGCCGACTACGAGCAGTACTTC,CATSRGGLRTGADYEQYF
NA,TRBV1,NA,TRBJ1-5,TGCACCAGCAGCCAAGATTCGTGCCCATCCCATAGCAATCAGCCCCAGCATTTT,CTSSQDSCPSHSNQPQHF
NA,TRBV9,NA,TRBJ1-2,TGTGCCAGCAGCCCACGGATGGCAGGGGACTATGGCTACACCTTC,CASSPRMAGDYGYTF
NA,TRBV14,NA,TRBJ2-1,TGTGCCAGCAGCCTTCTAACTTACAATGAGCAGTTCTTC,CASSLLTYNEQFF
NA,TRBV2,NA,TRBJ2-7,TGTGCCAGCGGTCCTACGAGCTCCTACGAGCAGTACTTC,CASGPTSSYEQYF
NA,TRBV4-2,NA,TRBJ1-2,TGTGCCAGCAGCCAACCTACAGGCGGAGGTACCTATGGCTACACCTTC,CASSQPTGGGTYGYTF
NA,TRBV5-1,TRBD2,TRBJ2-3,TGCGCCAGCAGCTTGGGAGCTAGCGGGAGGGCCCGCACAGATACGCAGTATTTT,CASSLGASGRARTDTQYF
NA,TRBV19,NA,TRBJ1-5,TGTGCCAGTAGTATCAGACAGAATCAGCCCCAGCATTTT,CASSIRQNQPQHF
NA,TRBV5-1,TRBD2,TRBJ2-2,TGCGCCAGCAGCCTGGGGGGACTAGCGGGAACCGGGGAGCTGTTTTTT,CASSLGGLAGTGELFF
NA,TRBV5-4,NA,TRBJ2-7,TGTGCCAGCAGCTTGTCCGGGGACGGAGCCTACGAGCAGTACTTC,CASSLSGDGAYEQYF